The next 18 T cell receptor beta chains were all read from a single sample in a study of blood T cell repertoires in COVID-19 (dated by TCRdb to the early 2020s). The method behind the library was the immunoSEQ multiplex PCR assay. TCRdb carries this immuneACCESS record with in-frame sequences only. Its versions omit some clonotypes, under half of them owing to an unresolved V gene in the studies checked, with the rest unexplained. Within this sample are hundreds of thousands of clones, with 70% to 90% of them counted one time only. The top ten clonotypes cover approximately 6% of the sample. Specimen: PBMCs or T cells enriched from blood (not recorded which). The receptors here all came from a woman aged 35 to 49 who had recovered from COVID-19.

This rearrangement joins TRBV27 to TRBJ2-7; 8 bases are shared with TRBD2. The germline V gene encodes CDR1 MNHEY and CDR2 SMNVEV (reference sequence). V trimming: 5 bases; J trimming: 4 bases; junction bases outside the gene matches: 4. The CDR3 sequence is 13 residues long. The CDR3 loop reads CASSRGGQYEQYF. The CDR3, as DNA: TGTGCCAGCAGTCGGGGGGGCCAATACGAGCAGTACTTC.

DNA of the CDR3: TGTGCCAGCAGTTACGGCGGGACAGGGGAGCAAAATACGCAGTATTTT. It encodes CASSYGGTGEQNTQYF. This rearrangement joins TRBV6-6 to TRBJ2-3; 10 bases align to TRBD1. The junction had 9 bases not matched to a gene; V was cut back by 2 bases and J by 7 bases. The CDR3 has 16 residues. Germline V gives CDR1 MNHNY, CDR2 SVGAGI (reference sequence).

Here the CDR3 DNA reads TGTGCCAGCAGCTTAGTACAGACAGGGTTAAATCAGCCCCAGCATTTT. Translated: CASSLVQTGLNQPQHF. The rearrangement links TRBV7-2 to TRBJ1-5; 7 bases fit TRBD1. The CDR3 totals 16 residues. In germline, CDR1 is SGHTA, CDR2 FQGNSA. V trimming: 1 base; J trimming: 4 bases; junction bases outside the gene matches: 7.

The chain recombines TRBV27 with TRBJ1-2, with 7 bases matching TRBD1. CDR1 is MNHEY, CDR2 SMNVEV, per germline (reference sequence). The CDR3 spans 14 residues. Trimming at V came to 5 bases and at J to 5 bases, leaving 8 bases not matched to a gene. CDR3: CASSRGQSFYGYTF. The CDR3 nucleotides are TGTGCCAGCAGTCGGGGACAGAGTTTTTATGGCTACACCTTC.

This chain connects TRBV5-6 to TRBJ2-2, with a weak D call TRBD2 (5 bases). The CDR3 is 14 amino acids. Germline V gives CDR1 SGHDT, CDR2 YYEEEE. V lost 1 base, J lost 6 bases, and 10 bases lay in between. Written as DNA, the CDR3 is TGTGCCAGCAGCTTGAGAGGGTCGGCCGGGGAGCTGTTTTTT. Encoded protein: CASSLRGSAGELFF.

V and J are TRBV28 and TRBJ1-2; D not resolved. The CDR3 runs 13 residues. V was shortened by 11 bases and J by 4 bases, with 17 bases between the two germline ends. CDR1 is MDHEN, CDR2 SYDVKM, per germline. CDR3 DNA sequence: TGTGCCTCCCAAGTCCAGTCTCGCTATGGCTACACCTTC. This codes for CASQVQSRYGYTF.

The J gene is TRBJ1-4, the V gene TRBV5-1, with 10 nucleotides matching TRBD1. J was trimmed by 10 bases and V by 2 bases; bases with no gene match: 11. This CDR3 contains 16 residues. Germline V gene sequence: CDR1 SGHRS, CDR2 YFSETQ. This chain's CDR3 is CASSFSGTGEVGKLFF. CDR3 nucleotides: TGCGCCAGCAGCTTTTCCGGGACAGGGGAAGTCGGAAAACTGTTTTTT.

V gene TRBV19 combines with J gene TRBJ1-5; 7 positions match TRBD1. Trimming took 3 bases from V and 0 from J; bases not matched to a gene: 2. The length of the CDR3 is 15 residues. Germline values: CDR1 LNHDA, CDR2 SQIVND (reference sequence). CDR3 loop: CASSIRQGSNQPQHF. CDR3 nucleotides: TGTGCCAGTAGTATCCGACAGGGTAGCAATCAGCCCCAGCATTTT. Drawing the rest from reference TRBV19 and TRBJ1-5, the complete variable domain is DGGITQSPKYLFRKEGQNVTLSCEQNLNHDAMYWYRQDPGQGLRLIYYSQIVNDFQKGDIAEGYSVSREKKESFPLTVTSAQKNPTAFYLCASSIRQGSNQPQHFGDGTRLSIL.

The rearrangement links TRBV3-1 (or the pseudogene TRBV3-2) to TRBJ2-2, with unresolved D. Germline CDR1 is LGHDT and CDR2 is YNNKEL (reference sequence). The CDR3 extends over 13 amino acids. V was trimmed by 3 bases and J by 3 bases, leaving 5 bases between them. CDR3 protein: CASSHGDTGELFF. CDR3 DNA sequence: TGTGCCAGCAGCCATGGAGACACCGGGGAGCTGTTTTTT.

The chain links TRBV7-8 to TRBJ2-3; D ambiguous. The ends were cut back, 5 bases at V and 4 bases at J, with 7 bases in the middle. Germline assignment: CDR1 SGHVS and CDR2 FQNEAQ. The CDR3 extends over 12 amino acids. The CDR3 bases are TGTGCCAGCAGCCCGGGTCCAGATACGCAGTATTTT. The encoded protein is CASSPGPDTQYF.

This clone was found a few times. The chain employs TRBV7-9 and TRBJ2-7, with D maybe TRBD2 (6 bases). Germline V gene lookup returns CDR1 SEHNR and CDR2 FQNEAQ (reference sequence). The CDR3 covers 15 residues. V gave up 4 bases and J gave up 5 bases, with 18 bases separating them. In DNA, the CDR3 is TGTGCCAGCAGCTCTCCCGGGAGAAGGGGAAACGAGCAGTACTTC. It encodes CASSSPGRRGNEQYF.

V gene TRBV7-9 combines with J gene TRBJ1-5; D call uncertain. The CDR3 has 13 amino acids. V dropped 7 bases and J dropped 4 bases, with 11 bases sitting between them. CDR1 and CDR2 from the germline V gene are SEHNR and FQNEAQ (reference sequence). CDR3 in amino acids: CASTSTGNQPQHF. CDR3 sequence (DNA): TGTGCCAGCACCTCGACGGGGAATCAGCCCCAGCATTTT.

This sequence joins TRBV7-9 and TRBJ2-2, with 10 bases that match TRBD2. This CDR3 is built from 14 residues. Trimming at V came to 2 bases and at J to 6 bases, leaving 0 bases not matched to a gene. The V gene's germline CDR1 is SEHNR and CDR2 FQNEAQ (reference sequence). The CDR3 coding sequence is TGTGCCAGCAGCTTACTAGCGGGAGCCGGGGAGCTGTTTTTT. Residues: CASSLLAGAGELFF.

This chain joins TRBV11-2 and TRBJ2-1, with 7 bases lining up with TRBD2. This CDR3 has 13 residues. J gave up 6 bases and V 3 bases, and 2 bases lay outside the gene matches. Germline lookup yields CDR1 SGHAT and CDR2 FQNNGV. This CDR3 is CASSFGTINEQFF. The CDR3 nucleotides read TGTGCCAGCAGCTTCGGGACTATCAATGAGCAGTTCTTC.

This clone was recorded only once. The chain has TRBV15 and TRBJ1-5; a possible D gene is TRBD1 (5 bases). Germline assignment: CDR1 LNHNV and CDR2 YYDKDF (reference sequence). CDR3 length equals 14 residues. The ends were cut back, 11 bases at V and 0 bases at J, with 14 bases in the middle. The CDR3 region has the DNA TGTGCCGCCTCTAGGGGCTATAGCAATCAGCCCCAGCATTTT. It yields the protein CAASRGYSNQPQHF.

In DNA form, the CDR3 reads TGCGCCAGCAGACACCCCCTTTGGACAAGTACCCACGAGCAGTACTTC. This gives the protein CASRHPLWTSTHEQYF. The genes are TRBV23-1 and TRBJ2-7, with D perhaps TRBD1 (5 bases). TRBV23-1 is an ORF, and what it does is uncertain. The CDR3 runs 16 residues. V gave up 6 bases and J gave up 5 bases, with 23 bases separating them.

The chain couples TRBV7-9 to TRBJ2-5; tentative D call: TRBD2 (6 bases). The germline CDR1 and CDR2 sequences are SEHNR and FQNEAQ (reference sequence). V dropped 5 bases and J dropped 4 bases, with 11 bases sitting between them. The CDR3 length is 13 residues. The CDR3 loop reads CASSRRALETQYF. In nucleotides, the CDR3 is TGTGCCAGCAGCCGGAGGGCCTTAGAGACCCAGTACTTC.

The chain uses TRBV29-1 and TRBJ1-2; unclear D gene. Germline assignment: CDR1 SQVTM and CDR2 ANQGSEA. With 4 bases removed from V and 0 bases from J, the gap between germline ends came to 9 bases. The CDR3 sequence is 13 residues long. CDR3: CSVVQVANYGYTF. The CDR3 nucleotides are TGCAGCGTTGTGCAGGTAGCTAACTATGGCTACACCTTC. The entire variable domain, with the rest obtained from reference TRBV29-1 and TRBJ1-2, is as follows: SAVISQKPSRDICQRGTSLTIQCQVDSQVTMMFWYRQQPGQSLTLIATANQGSEATYESGFVIDKFPISRPNLTFSTLTVSNMSPEDSSIYLCSVVQVANYGYTFGSGTRLTVV.